This T cell receptor (beta chain) was obtained from a study of T cell responses to AZD1222 COVID-19 vaccine. The CDR3 totals 13 residues. The germline V gene encodes CDR1 SGHNT and CDR2 YENEEA. The V gene lost 5 bases and the J gene lost 4 bases, with 9 bases spanning the gap. Some clones are missing from TCRdb's copy, which holds only in-frame ones; the method was immunoSEQ multiplex PCR. The sample consists of 120,000 to 150,000 clones, roughly 91% of them appearing once. The clonotype comes from an adult in good health. Sample: peripheral blood, taken on day 0 of AZD1222 vaccination. J is TRBJ2-1 and V is TRBV11-3, with a weak D call TRBD2 (6 bases). This CDR3 is CASSIAEYNEQFF. Written as DNA, the CDR3 is TGTGCCAGCAGCATAGCGGAGTACAATGAGCAGTTCTTC.